Listed below are T cell receptor beta chains from one sample, sequenced in a study of T cell responses to AZD1222 COVID-19 vaccine. Libraries were prepared by immunoSEQ multiplex PCR; TCRdb keeps only in-frame clonotypes and omits some of them. The profile covers 95,000 to 150,000 clones, with roughly nine tenths appearing a single time and around 1.7% taken by the ten largest. The sequences come from peripheral blood, collected on day 0 of AZD1222 vaccination. The origin of the receptors is an adult in good health. Each CDR3 is given with its conserved first and last residue.

>TRBJ1-2|TRBV4-3
CASSQKLTGNYGYTF
>TRBJ2-3|TRBV27
CASSSRDPQPYTDTQYF
>TRBJ1-2|TRBV5-1
CASSLAGEGYTF
>TRBJ1-1|TRBV3-1/TRBV3-2
CASSHPDSRGTEAFF
>TRBJ1-1|TRBV10-3
CAISEGGGGAAEAFF
>TRBJ1-4|TRBV5-6
CASSVPGHGNEKLFF
>TRBJ1-2|TRBV5-1
CASSQTGGEQANYGYTF
>TRBJ1-1|TRBV7-9
CASTQRGQGGTEAFF
>TRBJ2-1|TRBV18
CASSPANRGLLSYNEQFF
>TRBJ1-4|TRBV7-9
CASSSLGQDNEKLFF